The sequence of this T cell receptor (beta chain) was determined in a study of OX40 agonist ivuxolimab in advanced cancers. Some background on the complete study: Ivuxolimab was a fully human IgG2 agonistic monoclonal antibody targeting the costimulatory receptor OX40 (CD134). Intravenous ivuxolimab was administered to patients every 2 weeks at six dose levels: 0.01, 0.1, 0.3, 1.5, 3 and 10 mg/kg. A male proportion of 82.7% and a mean age of 60 years, ranging from roughly 20 to 80, were recorded for the dose-escalation cohort. Partial responses occurred in three dose-escalation patients: two with cutaneous melanoma and one with hepatocellular carcinoma. Patients were allowed to have had prior anti-PD-1, anti-PD-L1 or anti-CTLA-4 therapy, and roughly 40% of the dose-escalation patients had been treated with checkpoint inhibitors. Of the roughly 52 dose-escalation patients, hepatocellular carcinoma was present in about 20, melanoma in approximately 15, renal cell carcinoma in 9 and head and neck cancer in 9. The paper reports the monotherapy dose-escalation portion (N of about 54 patients) of the phase I ivuxolimab trial. The point of sequencing TCRbeta in the periphery was to test whether ivuxolimab changed TCR sequence diversity and drove clonal T-cell expansion.

On this clone itself: Its antigen has not been determined. Per-nucleotide qualities are absent, and no much larger clonotype sits a single base away.

The paper as a whole reports these results and caveats: At doses of 0.1 to 3.0 mg/kg, clonal expansion of both CD4+ and CD8+ blood T cells was observed from baseline to week 6. After ivuxolimab, more expanded clones were found on average in CD8+ T cells than in CD4+ T cells. In the 0.1-3.0 mg/kg groups, partial responders had among the lowest normalized peripheral clonal expansion, particularly in CD8+ T cells. The antigen specificity of the clonally expanded peripheral T cells was not determined. Low levels of normalized T-cell clonal expansion were also seen in some patients who did not respond.

Patients with autoimmune disease history or receiving systemic immunosuppression were excluded from the trial. Peripheral blood for TCR sequencing was collected from all dose cohorts at baseline, on cycle 4 day 1, and on cycle 7 day 1. The samples were taken from a phase I, first-in-human, multicenter, open-label dose-escalation trial of ivuxolimab. Adults with locally advanced or metastatic head and neck squamous cell, hepatocellular, melanoma or renal cell carcinoma were enrolled in the trial. Before TCR sequencing, CD4+ and CD8+ T cells were separately sorted from peripheral blood. Genomic DNA was isolated from the sorted cells so that the TCRbeta CDR3 region could be sequenced. The immunoSEQ Assay was used for sequencing of TCRbeta CDR3 regions. TCRdb mirrors the immuneACCESS table, restricted to in-frame sequences. Some clones are absent from its copies; in checked studies, under half trace to an unresolved V gene, and the reason for the others is unknown. The table for this sample lists fewer than 35,000 clones; over 85% of them were counted only once. Roughly 0.92% of the sample rests with the top ten.

The sample was CD4+ or CD8+ T cells sorted from blood, taken in a trial of the OX40 agonist ivuxolimab. The clonotype comes from an adult with an advanced solid tumor such as melanoma, head and neck, liver or kidney cancer.

CDR3 reads: CASGLYQGRVGEQYF. Read as DNA, the sequence is TGTGCTAGTGGTCTGTACCAGGGCAGGGTCGGCGAGCAGTACTTC. The chain was built from TRBV12-5 and TRBJ2-7, with a tentative D gene TRBD1 over 5 matching bases. The CDR3 measures 15 amino acids from cysteine to phenylalanine. Here the CDR3 DNA is all that survives: 45 bases in frame from base 1. The germline V gene encodes CDR1 LGHNT and CDR2 FRNRAP. The V and J ends are trimmed by 5 bases and 6 bases, leaving 20 bases between them. When the CDR3 is completed using the reference TRBV12-5 and TRBJ2-7 genes on either side, the full variable domain is DARVTQTPRHKVTEMGQEVTMRCQPILGHNTVFWYRQTMMQGLELLAYFRNRAPLDDSGMPKDRFSAEMPDATLATLKIQPSEPRDSAVYFCASGLYQGRVGEQYFGPGTRLTVT.